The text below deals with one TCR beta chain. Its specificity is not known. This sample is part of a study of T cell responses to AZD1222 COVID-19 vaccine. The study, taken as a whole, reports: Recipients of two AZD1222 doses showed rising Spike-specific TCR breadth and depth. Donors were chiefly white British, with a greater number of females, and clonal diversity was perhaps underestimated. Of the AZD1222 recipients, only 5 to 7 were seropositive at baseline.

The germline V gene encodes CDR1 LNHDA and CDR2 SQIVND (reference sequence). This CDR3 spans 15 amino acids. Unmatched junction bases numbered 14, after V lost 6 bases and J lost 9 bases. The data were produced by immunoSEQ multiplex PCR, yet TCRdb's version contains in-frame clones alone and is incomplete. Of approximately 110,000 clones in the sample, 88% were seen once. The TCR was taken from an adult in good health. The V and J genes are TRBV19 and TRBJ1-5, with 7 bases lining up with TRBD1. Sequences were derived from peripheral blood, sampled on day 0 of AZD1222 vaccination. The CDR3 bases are TGTGCCAGTAGCCCGACAGGGCCAACGGGCCCGCCCCAGCATTTT. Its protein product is CASSPTGPTGPPQHF. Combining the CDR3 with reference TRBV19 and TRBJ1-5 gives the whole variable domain DGGITQSPKYLFRKEGQNVTLSCEQNLNHDAMYWYRQDPGQGLRLIYYSQIVNDFQKGDIAEGYSVSREKKESFPLTVTSAQKNPTAFYLCASSPTGPTGPPQHFGDGTRLSIL.